This T cell receptor beta chain was identified during a study of cytomegalovirus exposure and HLA in healthy donors. Note on this clone: The antigen is not known.

The CDR3 is made up of 14 amino acids. The germline V gene has CDR1 LNHDA and CDR2 SQIVND (reference sequence). V dropped 8 bases and J dropped 2; count of bases not matched to a gene: 4. Points from the study as a whole: Across donors, sequencing depth was assumed by presence/absence analyses to be roughly uniform.

With 60 Vbeta and 13 Jbeta primers, the PCR was carried out. Clones were read by immunoSEQ multiplex PCR, and TCRdb kept only the in-frame ones, dropping some. This table holds 80,000 to 100,000 clones. This rearrangement joins TRBV19 to TRBJ2-2; the match to TRBD2 covers 8 bases. Material: PBMCs. This TCR came from a man aged 50-60 years in good health and CMV-seronegative. CDR3 sequence reads: CASRSGGNTGELFF. In DNA form, the CDR3 reads TGTGCCAGTCGCAGCGGGGGTAACACCGGGGAGCTGTTTTTT.